The source of this TCR beta chain is a study of OX40 agonist ivuxolimab in advanced cancers. Using immunoSEQ multiplex PCR, the repertoire was profiled, and TCRdb retains in-frame clones only, with some absent. The sample shows about 34,000 clones, roughly 85% of them seen only once. Details on this clone: This sample also contains other DNA sequences that code for the same CDR3.

V lost 2 bases to trimming and J lost 5 bases, with 6 bases between them. Looked up from germline, CDR1 is KGHSH and CDR2 is LQKENI. The CDR3 is 12 amino acids. This material consisted of CD4+ or CD8+ T cells sorted from blood, taken in a trial of the OX40 agonist ivuxolimab. This chain connects TRBV18 to TRBJ2-5; TRBD2 is a possible D gene (6 bases). The TCR sequence derives from an adult with an advanced solid tumor such as melanoma, head and neck, liver or kidney cancer. The CDR3 nucleotides are TGTGCCAGCTCACCAGGAGGGGAGACCCAGTACTTC. It translates to CASSPGGETQYF.